This T cell receptor beta chain was identified in a study of control samples from healthy donors and cancer patients. Between the trimmed V and J ends, which lost 5 bases and 0 bases, there was a span of 11 bases. From germline, CDR1 is SGHTA and CDR2 FQGNSA. The CDR3 totals 14 residues. Assay: immunoSEQ multiplex PCR; the TCRdb copy retains only in-frame clones and omits some. The sample lists some 150,000 clones; approximately 91% were seen once. Sequenced: blood. This receptor was taken from a man aged 25 to 40 in good health. V is TRBV7-2 and J is TRBJ2-7; no firm D call. The CDR3 reads CASSTGSVSYEQYF. The CDR3 DNA reads TGTGCCAGCAGCACCGGGTCGGTCTCCTACGAGCAGTACTTC.